This TCR beta chain was observed in a study of blood T cell repertoires in COVID-19 (TCRdb year 2020). In the study overall: Samples covering the acute and convalescent phases of COVID-19 were provided by collaborators in the United States, Italy and Spain. The material from the prospective study consisted of cDNA or gDNA derived from T cells, B-cell-depleted T cells, or PBMCs. Deeply sampled blood TCRbeta repertoires from subjects exposed to, actively infected with, or recovered from COVID-19 were included in the dataset. The repertoires were released in a freely available public database intended as a resource for research on the immune response to SARS-CoV-2. Samples came from the ongoing ImmuneRACE study (first 160 participants) plus 1,254 subjects from 6 global collaborators. Sample metadata almost always included a de-identified subject ID, COVID-19 status, age in years and sex. HLA class I and class II types, where available, came from metadata supplied by the sample provider rather than from assay-based typing.

CDR1 and CDR2, per the germline V gene, are MGHRA and YSYEKL. The CDR3 sequence holds 15 residues, the cysteine and phenylalanine included. Only the CDR3 DNA stays, 45 bases, in frame from base 1. The trim is 2 bases for V and 3 bases for J, with a gap of 13 bases between the germline ends. About this clone: It lacks a known antigen. Base qualities were left out, and no much larger clone turns up one base away.

TCRbeta CDR3 regions were amplified from genomic DNA by means of the immunoSEQ Assay, a bias-controlled multiplex PCR. The authors' analysis ran thus. The number of nucleated cells in each sample was estimated from the amplification of reference gene primers within the assay. Sequence reads were collapsed and filtered to measure the absolute abundance of every unique TCRbeta CDR3 rearrangement. For each sample, productive Simpson clonality was calculated by taking the square root of Simpson's diversity index across productive rearrangements. TCRdb took this table from immuneACCESS and kept in-frame rearrangements with V and J called. Such tables lack part of the clones; where checked against another copy, unresolved V genes explain under half of the gap, and the rest is unexplained. D and trimming come from the DNA, and the V and J calls and clone size come from that table. Within this sample are about 50,000 clones, with 90% of them counted one time only. Of the sample, 3.5% to 4% falls within the top ten clones.

Collaborating institutions collected whole blood in K2EDTA tubes following their own protocols. For TCRbeta analysis, collaborators shipped samples as frozen whole blood, isolated PBMCs, or DNA extracted from either of those sample types. Results and caveats for the whole study, not just this receptor: How much clinical and demographic metadata was included differed by source and by participant, and the metadata was provided uncurated.

Sequenced material: peripheral blood. The sequence was obtained from a human donor in a cohort sampled during active COVID-19. The rearrangement combines TRBV4-1 with TRBJ1-2, and perhaps TRBD1 as D gene, on 6 matching bases. Read as DNA, the sequence is TGCGCCAGCAGCCAACAAGGGCAGGGGTACTATGGCTACACCTTC. Its translation reads: CASSQQGQGYYGYTF.